The next 32 T cell receptor beta chains were all read from a single sample in a study of shared clonotypes between healthy human individuals. The assay was immunoSEQ multiplex PCR, and TCRdb's table has in-frame clones only and misses some. The sample lists over a million clones, around 78% occurring once. Source material: memory CD4+ T cells from PBMCs. Described subset: CD45RA-negative fraction. These receptors came from a man younger than 35 in good health. Some clones in this sample may be carry-over from other donors' samples.

The rearrangement uses TRBV28 and TRBJ2-3; the D gene is possibly TRBD2 (5 bases). This CDR3 spans 15 amino acids. Per germline, CDR1 MDHEN and CDR2 SYDVKM. V lost 6 bases and J 1 base, leaving 14 bases between the germline ends. Written as DNA, the CDR3 is TGTGCCAGCAGCCCCGGAGGAGTACGCACAGATACGCAGTATTTT. Translated: CASSPGGVRTDTQYF.

This chain uses TRBV5-1 with TRBJ2-3, with D tentatively TRBD1 or TRBD2 (5 bases each). The germline gives CDR1 SGHRS, CDR2 YFSETQ. The CDR3 has 13 amino acids. Deletions cut 5 bases from V and 2 bases from J, with 9 bases between. This chain's CDR3 is CASRQGPTDTQYF. CDR3 in DNA: TGCGCCAGCAGGCAGGGACCCACAGATACGCAGTATTTT.

DNA for the CDR3: TGTGCCTGGAGAAAGAGGGCAGGGTTTTTCAATGAGCAGTTCTTC. Its protein product is CAWRKRAGFFNEQFF. The rearrangement uses TRBV30 and TRBJ2-1; D may be TRBD1 or TRBD2 (5 bases each). The CDR3 is made up of 15 amino acids. V shed 3 bases and J shed 6 bases, with 18 bases lying between them. Germline V CDR1 and CDR2: GTSNPN, SVGIG (reference sequence). Together with reference TRBV30 and TRBJ2-1, the CDR3 gives the full variable domain: SQTIHQWPATLVQPVGSPLSLECTVEGTSNPNLYWYRQAAGRGLQLLFYSVGIGQISSEVPQNLSASRPQDRQFILSSKKLLLSDSGFYLCAWRKRAGFFNEQFFGPGTRLTVL.

The chain is built from TRBV30 and TRBJ1-1; possibly TRBD1 for D (6 bases). V was clipped by 4 bases and J by 5 bases, with 17 bases between them. The CDR3 consists of 14 residues. Germline-derived CDR1 and CDR2 are GTSNPN and SVGIG (reference sequence). The CDR3 spells CAWNTGTRGTEAFF. As DNA, the CDR3 is TGTGCCTGGAATACAGGGACCCGGGGTACTGAAGCTTTCTTT.

The CDR3 DNA reads TGTGCCAGCAGCCCCACCCCTAACCGAGGGCCGAAAGAGCAGTACTTC. Translating gives CASSPTPNRGPKEQYF. The rearrangement uses TRBV7-9 and TRBJ2-7; D is perhaps TRBD2 (5 bases). Per germline, CDR1 SEHNR and CDR2 FQNEAQ (reference sequence). CDR3 length: 16 residues. V lost 5 bases and J lost 7, with 24 bases in between. The variable domain in full, with the rest retrieved from reference TRBV7-9 and TRBJ2-7, is DTGVSQNPRHKITKRGQNVTFRCDPISEHNRLYWYRQTLGQGPEFLTYFQNEAQLEKSRLLSDRFSAERPKGSFSTLEIQRTEQGDSAMYLCASSPTPNRGPKEQYFGPGTRLTVT.

The V and J genes are TRBV28 and TRBJ2-7; D call uncertain. Trimming took off 2 bases at V and 5 bases at J, with 10 bases between the two ends. Germline loops: CDR1 MDHEN, CDR2 SYDVKM. The CDR3 runs to 13 residues. The CDR3 DNA sequence: TGTGCCAGCAGTTTAGTAGGTGGAAACGAGCAGTACTTC. The encoded protein is CASSLVGGNEQYF.

The gene calls are TRBV7-9 and TRBJ1-2; no firm D call. The CDR3 length is 13 residues. Germline-derived CDR1 and CDR2 are SEHNR and FQNEAQ (reference sequence). V lost 1 base to trimming and J lost 5 bases, with 8 bases between them. Written as DNA, the CDR3 is TGTGCCAGCAGCTTAGGGCAGAGTTATGGCTACACCTTC. It codes for CASSLGQSYGYTF.

This clone was observed a few times. The rearrangement links TRBV28 to TRBJ1-2; possibly TRBD1 for D (5 bases). CDR1 and CDR2 (germline): MDHEN, SYDVKM. With 3 bases removed from V and 3 bases from J, the gap between germline ends came to 8 bases. This CDR3 comprises 13 residues. The CDR3 DNA reads as TGTGCCAGCAGTTTCCGGGACGACTATGGCTACACCTTC. This translates into CASSFRDDYGYTF.

The genes are TRBV27 and TRBJ1-2; 11 nucleotides line up with TRBD1. CDR1 is MNHEY, CDR2 SMNVEV, per germline (reference sequence). There are 15 residues in the CDR3. With V trimmed by 6 bases and J by 1 base, 4 bases remained unmatched. This chain's CDR3 is CASSPDRGLNYGYTF. The CDR3 region has the DNA TGTGCCAGCAGCCCGGACAGGGGGCTTAACTATGGCTACACCTTC.

This chain links TRBV30 with TRBJ1-2, with D perhaps TRBD1 (6 bases). V lost 5 bases, J lost 13 bases, and 26 bases lay in between. Germline CDR1 GTSNPN, CDR2 SVGIG (reference sequence). The CDR3 runs 14 residues. The CDR3 DNA reads TGTGCCTGGGCCAAGAAGGGGGGCGCCCGTTCGGGCACCTTC. Amino acids: CAWAKKGGARSGTF.

The V gene is TRBV6-1, the J gene TRBJ2-5; TRBD2 aligns across 10 bases. The germline V gene has CDR1 MNHNS and CDR2 SASEGT. With 4 bases clipped from V and 4 bases from J, the junction kept 18 bases outside the gene matches. The CDR3 is made up of 19 amino acids. The CDR3 spells CASSGRRRAGGGVGETQYF. The CDR3 region has the DNA TGTGCCAGCAGTGGAAGGAGGCGAGCGGGAGGGGGTGTAGGAGAGACCCAGTACTTC.

A note on this clone: Different DNA sequences within this sample yield the same CDR3. The chain is built from TRBV28 and TRBJ2-5, with 14 bases lining up with TRBD2. Losses at the gene ends were 6 bases for V and 4 bases for J; bases not matched to a gene: 4. Germline V gene data show CDR1 as MDHEN and CDR2 as SYDVKM. The CDR3 loop spans 15 amino acids. The CDR3 DNA reads TGTGCCAGCAGCCCCGGACTAGCGGGAGGAGAGACCCAGTACTTC. Its protein is CASSPGLAGGETQYF. The full variable domain, in which reference TRBV28 and TRBJ2-5 provide the parts outside the CDR3, is DVKVTQSSRYLVKRTGEKVFLECVQDMDHENMFWYRQDPGLGLRLIYFSYDVKMKEKGDIPEGYSVSREKKERFSLILESASTNQTSMYLCASSPGLAGGETQYFGPGTRLLVL.

The chain employs TRBV5-5 and TRBJ2-7; possibly TRBD2 for D (5 bases). This CDR3 has 14 residues. The germline V gene has CDR1 SGHKS and CDR2 YYEKEE (reference sequence). V was pared by 0 bases and J by 2 bases, with 9 bases between. In DNA form, the CDR3 reads TGTGCCAGCAGCTTGGGGGTCGGGGCCTACGAGCAGTACTTC. This gives the protein CASSLGVGAYEQYF.

The chain couples TRBV6-5 to TRBJ2-5; 10 bases map to TRBD1. CDR3 length equals 15 residues. From germline, CDR1 is MNHEY and CDR2 SVGAGI. J lost 1 base, V lost 6 bases, and 5 bases had no gene match. The DNA for the CDR3 is TGTGCCAGCAGAGCCGGGACAGGGGTCCAAGAGACCCAGTACTTC. Translating it yields CASRAGTGVQETQYF.

The rearrangement uses TRBV9 and TRBJ2-1; 8 nucleotides agree with TRBD2. Losses at the gene ends were 3 bases for V and 8 bases for J; bases not matched to a gene: 16. Germline V lookup: CDR1 SGDLS, CDR2 YYNGEE. The CDR3 is 17 residues long. The CDR3 DNA follows: TGTGCCAGCAGCGCCGGGGGGGGCCTAAGGCCTTCCGATGAGCAGTTCTTC. Protein: CASSAGGGLRPSDEQFF.

This clone was detected only once. The chain has TRBV7-2 and TRBJ2-7; 7 bases match TRBD2. V lost 5 bases and J lost 2; bases outside the gene matches: 12. Germline CDR1 reads SGHTA; CDR2 reads FQGNSA. CDR3 size: 16 residues. The CDR3: CASSPTPSGYTYEQYF. CDR3 DNA sequence: TGTGCCAGCAGCCCGACCCCTAGCGGATACACCTACGAGCAGTACTTC.

V and J are TRBV5-1 and TRBJ2-1; a weak D match, TRBD2 (6 bases). The germline V gene encodes CDR1 SGHRS and CDR2 YFSETQ. Trimming left V 0 bases short and J 1 base short, with 8 bases between. CDR3 length equals 15 residues. The CDR3 sequence is CASSLVLASYNEQFF. The CDR3 nucleotides read TGCGCCAGCAGCTTGGTTCTAGCGTCCTACAATGAGCAGTTCTTC.

The chain recombines TRBV27 with TRBJ1-4; 10 nucleotides agree with TRBD1. The CDR3 is 18 amino acids. Germline CDR1 and CDR2: MNHEY and SMNVEV (reference sequence). V shed 8 bases and J 5 bases; nucleotides not matched to a gene: 17. CDR3 protein: CASPPRGQGPLVNEKLFF. CDR3 DNA sequence: TGTGCCAGCCCTCCTAGGGGACAGGGGCCATTAGTAAATGAAAAACTGTTTTTT.

This chain connects TRBV9 to TRBJ2-5; D is perhaps TRBD2 (5 bases). Trimming left V 3 bases short and J 3 bases short, with 12 bases between. CDR1 is SGDLS and CDR2 is YYNGEE in the germline V gene. The CDR3 is made up of 14 amino acids. CDR3 protein: CASSARAGEETQYF. CDR3 bases: TGTGCCAGCAGCGCCCGGGCGGGCGAAGAGACCCAGTACTTC.

The chain combines TRBV9 with TRBJ2-2; 10 bases map to TRBD1. Germline loops: CDR1 SGDLS, CDR2 YYNGEE. Unmatched junction bases numbered 11, after V lost 0 bases and J lost 6 bases. CDR3 length equals 18 residues. The CDR3 region is CASSVALLDRGRAGELFF. CDR3 in DNA: TGTGCCAGCAGCGTAGCCCTCCTCGACAGGGGGCGTGCCGGGGAGCTGTTTTTT.

The chain recombines TRBV18 with TRBJ2-2, with 10 bases fitting TRBD2. The CDR3 spans 16 residues. Trimming removed 6 bases from V and 6 bases from J; junction bases left unmatched: 10. Germline loops: CDR1 KGHSH, CDR2 LQKENI. The CDR3 DNA reads as TGTGCCAGCTCCCCAGGGCTAGCGGGAGCGGCCGGGGAGCTGTTTTTT. Translated: CASSPGLAGAAGELFF.

The chain combines TRBV6-1 with TRBJ1-1; D is possibly TRBD1 (5 bases). The CDR3 is 13 amino acids. The V and J ends lost 7 bases and 5 bases respectively, with 14 bases between them. Germline-derived CDR1 and CDR2 are MNHNS and SASEGT. CDR3 in amino acids: CASILTEGTEAFF. CDR3 sequence (DNA): TGTGCCAGCATCCTCACTGAGGGGACTGAAGCTTTCTTT.

Worth noting for this clone: Distinct nucleotide sequences in the sample also encode this CDR3. The V and J genes are TRBV7-9 and TRBJ1-1; no reliable D call. Trimming stripped 6 bases from V and 1 base from J, with 9 bases between. The CDR3 runs 13 residues. In germline, CDR1 is SEHNR, CDR2 FQNEAQ (reference sequence). Here the CDR3 reads CASSFDPNTEAFF. CDR3 sequence (DNA): TGTGCCAGCAGTTTTGACCCGAACACTGAAGCTTTCTTT.

J is TRBJ2-7 and V is TRBV2; weak D call: TRBD1 (6 bases). The CDR3 spans 14 residues. Per germline, CDR1 SNHLY and CDR2 FYNNEI. Trimming shortened V by 8 bases and J by 3 bases, and 17 bases separated the two germline ends. CDR3 DNA: TGTGCCAGCGGCCCCGGGACAACTAACTACGAGCAGTACTTC. Translating it yields CASGPGTTNYEQYF. Full variable domain (missing parts from reference TRBV2 and TRBJ2-7): EPEVTQTPSHQVTQMGQEVILRCVPISNHLYFYWYRQILGQKVEFLVSFYNNEISEKSEIFDDQFSVERPDGSNFTLKIRSTKLEDSAMYFCASGPGTTNYEQYFGPGTRLTVT.

The chain joins TRBV6-4 to TRBJ2-1, with D possibly TRBD1 on 6 matching bases. Germline V CDR1 and CDR2: MRHNA, SNTAGT. CDR3 size: 15 residues. The V and J ends lost 5 bases and 2 bases respectively, with 13 bases between them. The CDR3: CASSKAGEPYNEQFF. As DNA, the CDR3 is TGTGCCAGCAGTAAAGCAGGGGAACCCTACAATGAGCAGTTCTTC.

This clone was observed once. V gene TRBV6-1 combines with J gene TRBJ2-5; D is unclear. CDR3 size: 15 residues. Per the germline V gene, CDR1 is MNHNS and CDR2 is SASEGT. V lost 6 bases and J lost 1, with 15 bases in between. DNA for the CDR3: TGTGCCAGCAGCGCCCGGCTAATTTCCCAAGAGACCCAGTACTTC. The encoded protein is CASSARLISQETQYF.

The chain combines TRBV5-6 with TRBJ2-1; D is perhaps TRBD2 (5 bases). The CDR3 sequence is 13 residues long. Per germline, CDR1 SGHDT and CDR2 YYEEEE. V gave up 6 bases and J gave up 8 bases, with 15 bases separating them. Here the CDR3 DNA reads TGTGCCAGCACCCGGTGGGAGAGCGATGAGCAGTTCTTC. Translated: CASTRWESDEQFF.

This chain joins TRBV5-1 and TRBJ2-1; TRBD1 or TRBD2 may be the D gene (6 bases each). Trimming left V 4 bases short and J 3 bases short, with 11 bases between. This CDR3 spans 14 amino acids. Germline-derived CDR1 and CDR2 are SGHRS and YFSETQ. CDR3 protein: CASSPGALYNEQFF. In DNA form, the CDR3 reads TGCGCCAGCAGCCCGGGGGCCCTCTACAATGAGCAGTTCTTC.

The chain joins TRBV5-1 to TRBJ1-1; the D gene is possibly TRBD1 (6 bases). The CDR3 is 15 residues long. V was pared by 0 bases and J by 5 bases, with 14 bases between. Looked up from germline, CDR1 is SGHRS and CDR2 is YFSETQ. This CDR3 is CASSLVGGRSTEAFF. CDR3 sequence (DNA): TGCGCCAGCAGCTTGGTGGGGGGGCGGAGTACTGAAGCTTTCTTT.

This chain uses TRBV28 with TRBJ1-5; D not resolved. The CDR3 is made up of 12 amino acids. Trimming shortened V by 6 bases and J by 13 bases, and 16 bases separated the two germline ends. Germline CDR1 MDHEN, CDR2 SYDVKM. As DNA, the CDR3 is TGTGCCAGCAGCCCCCGGACGGCGGATCAGCATTTT. This translates into CASSPRTADQHF.

This rearrangement joins TRBV7-9 to TRBJ1-1; D remains ambiguous. CDR3 length equals 12 residues. Trimming pared 3 bases from V and 7 bases from J, leaving 9 bases between. Germline V gives CDR1 SEHNR, CDR2 FQNEAQ (reference sequence). CDR3 sequence: CASSFKLSEAFF. CDR3 nucleotides: TGTGCCAGCAGCTTTAAGTTGAGTGAAGCTTTCTTT.

This sequence joins TRBV19 and TRBJ2-1, with D perhaps TRBD2 (6 bases). V was pared by 6 bases and J by 3 bases, with 21 bases between. CDR1 is LNHDA and CDR2 is SQIVND in the germline V gene (reference sequence). The CDR3 has 17 amino acids. CDR3 region: CASSPLTGRDLYNEQFF. CDR3 in DNA: TGTGCCAGTAGCCCGCTAACGGGGCGGGACCTCTACAATGAGCAGTTCTTC. Based on the CDR3 plus reference TRBV19 and TRBJ2-1, the full variable domain is DGGITQSPKYLFRKEGQNVTLSCEQNLNHDAMYWYRQDPGQGLRLIYYSQIVNDFQKGDIAEGYSVSREKKESFPLTVTSAQKNPTAFYLCASSPLTGRDLYNEQFFGPGTRLTVL.